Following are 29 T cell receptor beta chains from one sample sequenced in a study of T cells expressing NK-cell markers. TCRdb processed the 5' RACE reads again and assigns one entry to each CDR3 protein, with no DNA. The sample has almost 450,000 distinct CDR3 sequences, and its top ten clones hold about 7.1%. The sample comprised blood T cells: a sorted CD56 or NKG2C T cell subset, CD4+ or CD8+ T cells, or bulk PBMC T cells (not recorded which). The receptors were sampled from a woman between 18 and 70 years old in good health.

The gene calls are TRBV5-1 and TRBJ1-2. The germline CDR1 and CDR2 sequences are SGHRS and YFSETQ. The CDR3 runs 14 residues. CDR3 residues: CASSPPFTGDGYTF.

The CDR3: CASSRPGQGETQYF. The J gene is TRBJ2-5, the V gene TRBV5-6; TCRdb calls TRBD1, which cannot be checked without DNA. This CDR3 is built from 14 residues. Germline CDR1 SGHDT, CDR2 YYEEEE.

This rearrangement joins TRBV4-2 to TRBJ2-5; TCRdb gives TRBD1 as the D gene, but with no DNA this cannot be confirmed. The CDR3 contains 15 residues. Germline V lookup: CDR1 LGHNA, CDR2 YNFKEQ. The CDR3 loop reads CASSPQGESGETQYF.

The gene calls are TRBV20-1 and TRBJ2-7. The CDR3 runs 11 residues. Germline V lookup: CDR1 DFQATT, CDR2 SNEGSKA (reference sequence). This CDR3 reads CSATPINEQYF.

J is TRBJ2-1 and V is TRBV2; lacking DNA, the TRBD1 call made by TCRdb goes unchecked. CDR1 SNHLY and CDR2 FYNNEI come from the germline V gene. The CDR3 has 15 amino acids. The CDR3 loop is CASSEFRGSWGEQFF.

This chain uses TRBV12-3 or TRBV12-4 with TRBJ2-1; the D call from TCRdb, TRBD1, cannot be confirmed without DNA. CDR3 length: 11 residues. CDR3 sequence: CASRTGHEQFF.

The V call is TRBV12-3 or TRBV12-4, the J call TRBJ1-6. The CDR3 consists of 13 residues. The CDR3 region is CASSLRNNSPLHF.

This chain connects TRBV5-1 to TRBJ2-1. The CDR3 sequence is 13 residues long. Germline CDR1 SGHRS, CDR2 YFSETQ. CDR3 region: CASSPVLLNEQFF.

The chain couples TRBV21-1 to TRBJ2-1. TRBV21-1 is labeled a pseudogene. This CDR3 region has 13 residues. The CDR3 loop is CASSSHQENEQFF.

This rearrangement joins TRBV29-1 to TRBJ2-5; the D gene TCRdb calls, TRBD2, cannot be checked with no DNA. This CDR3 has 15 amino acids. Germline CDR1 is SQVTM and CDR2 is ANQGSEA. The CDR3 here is CSVVGTAMYQETQYF.

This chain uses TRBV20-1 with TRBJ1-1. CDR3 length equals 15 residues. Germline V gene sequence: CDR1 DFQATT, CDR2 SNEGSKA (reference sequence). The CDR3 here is CSARDLSSGNTEAFF.

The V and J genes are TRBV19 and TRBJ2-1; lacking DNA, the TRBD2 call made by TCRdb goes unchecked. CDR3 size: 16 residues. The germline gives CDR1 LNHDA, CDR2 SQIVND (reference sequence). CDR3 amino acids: CASRESTSGGNNEQFF.

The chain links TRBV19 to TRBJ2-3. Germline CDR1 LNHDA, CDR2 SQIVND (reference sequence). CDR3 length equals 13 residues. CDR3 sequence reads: CASSVTSTDTQYF. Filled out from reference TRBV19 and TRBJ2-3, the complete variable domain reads DGGITQSPKYLFRKEGQNVTLSCEQNLNHDAMYWYRQDPGQGLRLIYYSQIVNDFQKGDIAEGYSVSREKKESFPLTVTSAQKNPTAFYLCASSVTSTDTQYFGPGTRLTVL.

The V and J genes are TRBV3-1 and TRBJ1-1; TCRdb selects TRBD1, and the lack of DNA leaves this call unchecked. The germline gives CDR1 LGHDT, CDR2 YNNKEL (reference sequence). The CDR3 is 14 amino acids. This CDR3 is CASMEQGVNGEAFF.

The CDR3 spells CASTQGAGELFF. The genes are TRBV6-5 and TRBJ2-2; TCRdb picks TRBD1, but there is no DNA to check that call. The CDR3 runs 12 residues. Germline lookup yields CDR1 MNHEY and CDR2 SVGAGI.

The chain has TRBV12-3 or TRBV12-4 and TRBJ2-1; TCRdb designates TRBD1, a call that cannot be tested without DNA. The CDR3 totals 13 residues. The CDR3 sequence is CASSLRERNEQFF.

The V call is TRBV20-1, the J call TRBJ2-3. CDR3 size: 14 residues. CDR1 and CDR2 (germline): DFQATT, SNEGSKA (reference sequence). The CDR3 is CSARVPGSTDTQYF.

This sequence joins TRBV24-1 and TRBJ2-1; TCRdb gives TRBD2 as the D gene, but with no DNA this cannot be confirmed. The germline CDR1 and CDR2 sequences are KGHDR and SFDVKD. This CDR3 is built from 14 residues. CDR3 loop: CATSAQAPYNEQFF.

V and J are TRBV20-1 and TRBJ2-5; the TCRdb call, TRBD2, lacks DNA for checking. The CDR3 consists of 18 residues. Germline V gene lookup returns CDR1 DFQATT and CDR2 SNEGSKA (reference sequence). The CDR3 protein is CSARDPDYRAGPAETQYF.

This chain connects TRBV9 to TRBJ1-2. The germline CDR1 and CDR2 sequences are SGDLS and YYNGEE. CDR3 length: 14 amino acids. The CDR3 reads CASSSTSGNYGYTF.

CDR3 sequence: CAHGVNTGELFF. The V and J genes are TRBV30 and TRBJ2-2. The length of the CDR3 is 12 residues. Germline V gene data show CDR1 as GTSNPN and CDR2 as SVGIG (reference sequence).

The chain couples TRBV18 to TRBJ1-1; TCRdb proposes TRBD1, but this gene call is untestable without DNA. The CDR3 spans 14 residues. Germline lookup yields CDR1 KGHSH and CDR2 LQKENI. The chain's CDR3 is CASSLDRGHTEAFF.

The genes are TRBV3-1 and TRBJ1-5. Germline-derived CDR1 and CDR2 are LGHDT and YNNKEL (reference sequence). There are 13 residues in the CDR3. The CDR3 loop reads CASSPVGVQPQHF.

The CDR3 spells CSAKPGLAGVLTDTQYF. The chain is built from TRBV20-1 and TRBJ2-3; the TCRdb D gene call, TRBD2, has no DNA to confirm it. Germline-derived CDR1 and CDR2 are DFQATT and SNEGSKA (reference sequence). The CDR3 extends over 17 amino acids.

The CDR3 sequence: CSARYLGGRDSYGEQFF. The chain couples TRBV20-1 to TRBJ2-1; checking the TCRdb D call of TRBD2 is not possible without DNA. CDR1 is DFQATT and CDR2 is SNEGSKA in the germline V gene (reference sequence). The CDR3 covers 17 residues.

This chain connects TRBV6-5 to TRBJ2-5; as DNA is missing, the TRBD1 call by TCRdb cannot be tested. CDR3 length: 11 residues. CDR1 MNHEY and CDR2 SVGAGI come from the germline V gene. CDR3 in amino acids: CASRTGETQYF.

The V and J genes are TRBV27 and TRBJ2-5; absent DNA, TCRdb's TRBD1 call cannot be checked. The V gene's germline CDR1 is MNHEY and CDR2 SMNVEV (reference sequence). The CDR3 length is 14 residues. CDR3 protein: CATPNDRVQETQYF.

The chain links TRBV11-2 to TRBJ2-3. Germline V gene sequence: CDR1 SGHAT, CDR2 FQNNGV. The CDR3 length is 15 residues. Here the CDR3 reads CASRKVTFSTDTQYF. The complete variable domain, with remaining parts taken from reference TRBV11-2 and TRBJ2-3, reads EAGVAQSPRYKIIEKRQSVAFWCNPISGHATLYWYQQILGQGPKLLIQFQNNGVVDDSQLPKDRFSAERLKGVDSTLKIQPAKLEDSAVYLCASRKVTFSTDTQYFGPGTRLTVL.

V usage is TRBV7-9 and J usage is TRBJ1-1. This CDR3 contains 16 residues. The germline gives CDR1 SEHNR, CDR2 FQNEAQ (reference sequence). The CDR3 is CASSLQGKGRRTEAFF.